A selection of T cell receptor beta chains follows, all from one sample in a study of cytomegalovirus exposure and HLA in healthy donors. Some clones are missing from TCRdb's copy, which holds only in-frame ones; the method was immunoSEQ multiplex PCR. The sample carries around 140,000 clones, less than 80% recorded once. The sample taken for sequencing was PBMCs. The origin of the receptors is a man aged 50-59 years in good health and CMV-seropositive. CDR3s include the opening cysteine and the closing phenylalanine or tryptophan. The D gene is left open where the match is weak. A clone size is listed for some rows: how often the clone was seen (once, few, many), or a class if it is expanded.

d_gene	j_gene	abundance	v_gene	CDR3aa	CDR3nt
NA	TRBJ1-4	NA	TRBV10-3	CAIKGGTNEKLFF	TGTGCCATCAAAGGGGGAACTAATGAAAAACTGTTTTTT
NA	TRBJ1-1	NA	TRBV7-8	CASSSQTRMNTEAFF	TGTGCCAGCAGCTCACAGACACGCATGAACACTGAAGCTTTCTTT
TRBD2	TRBJ2-1	NA	TRBV29-1	CSVVRGVMGNEQFF	TGCAGCGTTGTTCGGGGGGTGATGGGCAATGAGCAGTTCTTC
NA	TRBJ1-2	NA	TRBV6-1	CASSEGLTYGYTF	TGTGCCAGCAGTGAAGGACTCACCTATGGCTACACCTTC
NA	TRBJ1-1	NA	TRBV5-5	CASSPSNTEAFF	TGTGCCAGCAGCCCCTCGAACACTGAAGCTTTCTTT
TRBD2	TRBJ2-1	NA	TRBV9	CASSVGKGTSGKNEQFF	TGTGCCAGCAGCGTTGGGAAGGGGACTAGCGGGAAAAATGAGCAGTTCTTC
TRBD1	TRBJ1-2	NA	TRBV2	CASRGDRGAEGYTF	TGTGCCAGCAGAGGGGACAGGGGAGCGGAGGGCTACACCTTC
NA	TRBJ2-2	NA	TRBV6-5	CASSYQALTTGELFF	TGTGCCAGCAGTTACCAAGCCTTGACAACCGGGGAGCTGTTTTTT
TRBD1	TRBJ1-1	NA	TRBV6-6	CASSSGQGNTAAFF	TGTGCCAGCAGTTCGGGACAGGGGAACACTGCAGCTTTCTTT
TRBD2	TRBJ2-7	NA	TRBV18	CASSPLGTSGGPRRDEQYF	TGTGCCAGCTCACCACTAGGGACTAGCGGGGGGCCACGTAGAGACGAGCAGTACTTC
NA	TRBJ2-7	NA	TRBV9	CASSQGGGLSYEQYF	TGTGCCAGCAGCCAGGGGGGCGGCCTCTCCTACGAGCAGTACTTC
NA	TRBJ2-1	NA	TRBV21-1	CARGTSERNEQFF	TGTGCCAGGGGGACTAGCGAGAGAAATGAGCAGTTCTTC
TRBD2	TRBJ2-1	NA	TRBV2	CASMGLAGGYSYNEQFF	TGTGCCAGCATGGGGCTAGCGGGGGGTTACTCCTACAATGAGCAGTTCTTC
NA	TRBJ1-6	NA	TRBV25-1	CASSVSGINSPLHF	TGTGCCAGCAGTGTATCAGGGATTAATTCACCCCTCCACTTT
NA	TRBJ2-7	NA	TRBV5-4	CASSLQGGYEQYF	TGTGCCAGCAGCTTGCAGGGAGGCTACGAGCAGTACTTC
NA	TRBJ2-2	NA	TRBV19	CASIGPGGQSGELFF	TGTGCCAGTATAGGTCCAGGGGGGCAGAGCGGGGAGCTGTTTTTT
NA	TRBJ1-2	NA	TRBV7-9	CSSSLQGVANYGYTF	TGTTCCAGCAGCCTCCAGGGTGTCGCTAACTATGGCTACACCTTC
NA	TRBJ2-7	NA	TRBV20-1	CSARDGTVQYF	TGCAGTGCTAGAGATGGGACTGTGCAGTACTTC
NA	TRBJ1-1	NA	TRBV23-1	CASSQSYQGFNTEAFF	TGCGCCAGCAGTCAATCTTATCAGGGTTTTAACACTGAAGCTTTCTTT
NA	TRBJ2-7	NA	TRBV28	CASSVTGSYEQYF	TGTGCCAGCAGCGTGACAGGTTCCTACGAGCAGTACTTC
TRBD2	TRBJ2-1	NA	TRBV7-8	CASRIAGGPSSYNEQFF	TGTGCCAGCAGGATAGCGGGGGGGCCAAGCTCCTACAATGAGCAGTTCTTC
NA	TRBJ2-7	NA	TRBV4-2	CASSQVGLDQSYEQYF	TGTGCCAGCAGCCAAGTTGGACTTGACCAATCCTACGAGCAGTACTTC
TRBD1	TRBJ2-7	NA	TRBV28	CASSLTGVNYEQYF	TGTGCCAGCAGCCTCACAGGGGTGAACTACGAGCAGTACTTC
NA	TRBJ1-2	NA	TRBV18	CASSPLLGQNSFGYTF	TGTGCCAGCTCACCCTTACTCGGACAGAATAGCTTCGGCTACACCTTC
NA	TRBJ1-2	NA	TRBV6-5	CASSYSTSGFDYGYTF	TGTGCCAGCAGTTACTCGACTTCTGGCTTTGACTATGGCTACACCTTC
TRBD1	TRBJ1-1	NA	TRBV9	CASRPSDRANTEAFF	TGTGCCAGCCGACCGTCGGACAGGGCAAACACTGAAGCTTTCTTT
NA	TRBJ2-5	NA	TRBV4-1	CASSQTNRFAEETQYF	TGCGCCAGCAGCCAAACGAACAGGTTTGCCGAAGAGACCCAGTACTTC
TRBD2	TRBJ2-1	once	TRBV2	CASRVLGGSYNEQFF	TGTGCCAGCAGGGTCTTGGGCGGGAGTTACAATGAGCAGTTCTTC
NA	TRBJ2-5	NA	TRBV7-2	CASSFYPGGRETQYF	TGTGCCAGCAGCTTTTACCCGGGGGGCCGAGAGACCCAGTACTTC
NA	TRBJ2-7	NA	TRBV11-3	CASSLGESYEQYF	TGTGCCAGCAGCTTAGGGGAGTCCTACGAGCAGTACTTC
TRBD1	TRBJ1-2	few	TRBV6-5	CASSYSQGVGGYTF	TGTGCCAGCAGTTACTCGCAGGGGGTCGGTGGCTACACCTTC
TRBD1	TRBJ1-5	NA	TRBV18	CASSPDRALQHF	TGTGCCAGCTCTCCCGACAGGGCACTCCAGCATTTT
NA	TRBJ2-7	NA	TRBV28	CASSLDITSRYEQYF	TGTGCCAGCAGTCTGGACATCACCTCGCGCTACGAGCAGTACTTC
TRBD1	TRBJ1-4	NA	TRBV6-7	CASSYSTGGHEKLFF	TGTGCCAGCAGTTACTCGACAGGGGGTCATGAAAAACTGTTTTTT
TRBD1	TRBJ2-2	NA	TRBV7-2	CASSVDRGPGELFF	TGTGCCAGCAGCGTCGACAGGGGACCCGGGGAGCTGTTTTTT
NA	TRBJ2-5	NA	TRBV15	CATSSPGLREETQYF	TGTGCCACCAGCAGTCCAGGGTTGAGAGAAGAGACCCAGTACTTC
NA	TRBJ1-4	NA	TRBV7-6	CASSRQGINEKLFF	TGTGCCAGCAGCCGGCAGGGGATCAATGAAAAACTGTTTTTT
NA	TRBJ2-1	NA	TRBV6-4	CASSDSGHNEQFF	TGTGCCAGCAGTGACTCGGGCCACAATGAGCAGTTCTTC
NA	TRBJ1-1	few	TRBV11-2	CASSPMETEAFF	TGTGCCAGCAGCCCAATGGAGACTGAAGCTTTCTTT
NA	TRBJ1-5	NA	TRBV15	CATSRDLSRDQPQHF	TGTGCCACCAGCAGAGATCTTTCACGGGATCAGCCCCAGCATTTT
NA	TRBJ2-2	NA	TRBV27	CASSGQFPDTGELFF	TGTGCCAGCAGTGGACAGTTTCCTGACACCGGGGAGCTGTTTTTT
NA	TRBJ2-7	NA	TRBV2	CASSWTGEQYF	TGTGCCAGCAGTTGGACTGGTGAGCAGTACTTC
NA	TRBJ1-1	NA	TRBV18	CASSPVSRAVGTEAFF	TGTGCCAGCTCACCAGTATCCAGGGCGGTTGGCACTGAAGCTTTCTTT
NA	TRBJ2-1	NA	TRBV11-3	CASSPGAGGAWEQFF	TGTGCCAGCAGCCCGGGCGCTGGAGGGGCCTGGGAGCAGTTCTTC
NA	TRBJ1-5	NA	TRBV28	CASSLIRQSNQPQHF	TGTGCCAGCAGTTTAATCCGACAGAGCAATCAGCCCCAGCATTTT